This paragraph covers one TCR beta chain sequence. Its binding antigen is unknown. No much larger clonotype is one base removed from it; base qualities were not supplied. The sample belongs to a study of blood T cell repertoires in COVID-19 (dated by TCRdb to 2020 to 2021). Turning to the overall study: The collaborator samples originated in the United States, Italy and Spain and spanned the acute and convalescent phases of COVID-19. The material from the prospective study consisted of cDNA or gDNA derived from T cells, B-cell-depleted T cells, or PBMCs. The dataset comprised deeply sampled blood TCRbeta repertoires from subjects exposed to, actively infected with, or recovered from COVID-19. The repertoires were released in a freely available public database meant as a resource for research on the immune response to SARS-CoV-2. The samples were drawn from two sources: the first 160 participants of the ongoing ImmuneRACE study, and fewer than 1,500 subjects contributed by 6 global collaborators. A de-identified subject ID, COVID-19 status, age in years and sex were almost always included in the sample metadata. Where available, HLA class I and class II types were taken from metadata supplied by the sample provider and were not determined by assay-based typing. The full study reports these points: The quantity of clinical and demographic metadata differed by source and by participant and was supplied without curation.

The collaborating institutions used their own protocols to collect whole blood in K2EDTA tubes. Collaborator samples were shipped for TCRbeta analysis as frozen whole blood, isolated PBMCs, or DNA extracted from either sample type. TCRbeta CDR3 regions were amplified from genomic DNA using the immunoSEQ Assay, a bias-controlled multiplex PCR. The study's own analysis went as follows. The number of nucleated cells in each sample was estimated from the amplification of reference gene primers within the assay. To quantify the absolute abundance of each unique TCRbeta CDR3 rearrangement, sequence reads were collapsed and filtered. For each sample, productive Simpson clonality was calculated as the square root of Simpson's diversity index over productive rearrangements. The table was pulled from immuneACCESS by TCRdb, which kept in-frame rearrangements only. Such tables lose some clones; where checked, under half of the loss comes from unresolved V genes, and the rest has no known cause. D and trimming come from the DNA, and the V and J calls and clone size come from that table. Within this sample are tens of thousands of clones, with approximately 84% of them counted one time only. 13% of the sample belongs to the ten largest clones.

Including cysteine and phenylalanine, the CDR3 has 16 amino acids. Just CDR3 DNA is preserved here, 48 bases in frame from base 1. The sequence was obtained from a woman in her 70s in a cohort sampled during active COVID-19. Sequenced: peripheral blood. The chain is assembled from TRBV12-1 and TRBJ1-6; TRBD1 is the table's D call and was not checked against the DNA. TRBV12-1 is given as a pseudogene. DNA sequence: TGTGCCAGCAGCTTTCCTCCACAGGCAAAGGGGACACCCCTCCACTTT. Translated, this gives CASSFPPQAKGTPLHF.